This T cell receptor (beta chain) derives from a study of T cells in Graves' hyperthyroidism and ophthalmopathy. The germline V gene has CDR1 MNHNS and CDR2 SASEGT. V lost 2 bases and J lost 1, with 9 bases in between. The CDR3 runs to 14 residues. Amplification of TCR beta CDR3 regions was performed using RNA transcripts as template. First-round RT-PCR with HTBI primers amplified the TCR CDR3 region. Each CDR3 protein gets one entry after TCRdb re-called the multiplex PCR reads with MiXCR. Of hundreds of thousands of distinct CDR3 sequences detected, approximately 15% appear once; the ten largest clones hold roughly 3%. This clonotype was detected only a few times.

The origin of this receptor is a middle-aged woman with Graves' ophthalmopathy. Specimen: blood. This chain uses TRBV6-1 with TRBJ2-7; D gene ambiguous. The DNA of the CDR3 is TGTGCCAGCAGTGAAACCCAAGTTTCCTACGAGCAGTACTTC. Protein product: CASSETQVSYEQYF.